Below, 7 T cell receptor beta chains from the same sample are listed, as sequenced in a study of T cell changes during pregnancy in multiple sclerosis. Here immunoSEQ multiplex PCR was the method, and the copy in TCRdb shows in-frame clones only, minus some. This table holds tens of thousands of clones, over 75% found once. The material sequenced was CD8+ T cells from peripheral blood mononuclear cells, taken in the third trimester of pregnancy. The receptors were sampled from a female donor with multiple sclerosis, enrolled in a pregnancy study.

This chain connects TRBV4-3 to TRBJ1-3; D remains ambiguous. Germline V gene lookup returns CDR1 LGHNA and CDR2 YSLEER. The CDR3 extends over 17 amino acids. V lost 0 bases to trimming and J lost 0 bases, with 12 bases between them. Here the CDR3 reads CASSQDIPTVSGNTIYF. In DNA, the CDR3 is TGCGCCAGCAGCCAAGATATCCCCACAGTCTCTGGAAACACCATATATTTT.

The CDR3 sequence is CASSQESASGPSYEQYF. In DNA, the CDR3 is TGCGCCAGCAGCCAAGAGTCGGCTAGCGGGCCTTCATACGAGCAGTACTTC. The chain has TRBV4-3 and TRBJ2-7; 8 bases agree with TRBD2. The CDR3 length is 17 residues. With 0 bases clipped from V and 4 bases from J, the junction kept 11 bases outside the gene matches. Per the germline V gene, CDR1 is LGHNA and CDR2 is YSLEER.

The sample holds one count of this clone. The CDR3 bases are TGCGCCAGCAGTCAATCGGCCGTCTACAATGAGCAGTTCTTC. Amino acids: CASSQSAVYNEQFF. The chain has TRBV23-1 and TRBJ2-1; D unresolved. TRBV23-1 is an ORF, and what it does is uncertain. CDR3 length equals 14 residues. Trimming stripped 0 bases from V and 3 bases from J, with 6 bases between.

CDR3 amino acids: CASSAQGALGDEQYF. Written as DNA, the CDR3 is TGTGCCAGCAGTGCACAGGGGGCGCTAGGGGACGAGCAGTACTTC. The chain has TRBV6-1 and TRBJ2-7; 9 bases align to TRBD1. V was pared by 4 bases and J by 5 bases, with 9 bases of the junction left unmatched. Germline values: CDR1 MNHNS, CDR2 SASEGT. The CDR3 totals 15 residues.

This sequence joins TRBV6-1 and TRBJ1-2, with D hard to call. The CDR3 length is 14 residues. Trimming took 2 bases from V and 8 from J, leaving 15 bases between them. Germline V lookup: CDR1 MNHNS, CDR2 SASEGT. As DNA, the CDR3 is TGTGCCAGCAGTGAACAGACTGGATGGAACGGCTACACCTTC. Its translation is CASSEQTGWNGYTF.

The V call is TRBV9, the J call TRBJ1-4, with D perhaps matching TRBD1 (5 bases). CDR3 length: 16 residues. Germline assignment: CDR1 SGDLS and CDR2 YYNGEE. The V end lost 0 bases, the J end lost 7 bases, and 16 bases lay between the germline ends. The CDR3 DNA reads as TGTGCCAGCAGCGTAGGGGTAACAGCGGGGGGTGAAAAACTGTTTTTT. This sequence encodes CASSVGVTAGGEKLFF.

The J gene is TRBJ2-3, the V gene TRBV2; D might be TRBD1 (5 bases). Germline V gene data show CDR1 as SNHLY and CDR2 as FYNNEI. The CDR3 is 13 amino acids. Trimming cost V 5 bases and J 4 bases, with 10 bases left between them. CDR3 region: CASSTPTADTQYF. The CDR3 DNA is TGTGCCAGCAGTACTCCGACAGCAGATACGCAGTATTTT.